The entry below describes one T cell receptor beta chain. The study drew participants aged roughly 18 to 95 years from some 23 US areas. Assignment of participants to cohorts was predicated upon participant-reported clinical history. The source of the sample is a study of blood T cell repertoires in COVID-19. As for the study in general: The analysed material was cDNA or gDNA that came from T cells, B-cell-depleted T cells, or PBMCs.

The germline V gene has CDR1 DFQATT and CDR2 SNEGSKA (reference sequence). Trimming shortened V by 6 bases and J by 6 bases, and 26 bases separated the two germline ends. This CDR3 spans 17 amino acids. How the authors handled the data: Scientists estimated how many nucleated cells there were by amplifying reference gene primers. The data were produced by immunoSEQ multiplex PCR, yet TCRdb's version contains in-frame clones alone and is incomplete. That table supplies the V and J calls and clone size; D and trimming were determined from the DNA. Of 210,000 or so clones in the sample, approximately 80% were seen once.

Sequencing was carried out using PBMCs or T cells enriched from blood (not recorded which). This TCR derives from a woman between 45 and 60 years old with acute COVID-19. The chain is built from TRBV20-1 and TRBJ1-4; perhaps TRBD1 as D (5 bases). The CDR3 coding sequence is TGCAGTGCCAGTCGACAGAAGTATTCAATAGGGGATGAAAAACTGTTTTTT. Its translation is CSASRQKYSIGDEKLFF.